This section outlines one TCR beta chain sequence together with its context. What it binds is unknown. Using immunoSEQ multiplex PCR, the repertoire was profiled, and TCRdb retains in-frame clones only, with some absent. The repertoire has hundreds of thousands of clones, roughly 91% of them found once; the top ten carry roughly 1%. Germline-derived CDR1 and CDR2 are SGHRS and YFSETQ. The CDR3 is 15 residues long. V trimming: 4 bases; J trimming: 6 bases; junction bases outside the gene matches: 9. The sample is drawn from a study of T cell responses to AZD1222 COVID-19 vaccine. Study observations and caveats: All repertoire sampling was performed exclusively after the peak T cell response. Once two AZD1222 doses were given, Spike-specific TCR breadth and depth went up. Unmutated variant regions are reportedly targeted by nearly half of spike-specific TCRs. Baseline antibody screening turned up just a handful of seropositive AZD1222 recipients.

The source is an adult in good health. This chain links TRBV5-1 with TRBJ1-1; 10 positions agree with TRBD1. This material consisted of peripheral blood, taken on day 0 of MenACWY control vaccination. CDR3 bases: TGCGCCAGCAGCCCATCGACAGGGGGCGACCCTGAAGCTTTCTTT. Its protein product is CASSPSTGGDPEAFF.